This T cell receptor beta chain appears in the sequencing data of a study of T cells in Graves' hyperthyroidism and ophthalmopathy. Authors of the study amplified TCR beta CDR3 regions from RNA transcripts. During a first-round RT-PCR of the TCR CDR3, the HTBI primer set was used. TCRdb independently ran MiXCR on the multiplex PCR reads; one entry per CDR3 protein. The profile shows 370,000 or so distinct CDR3 sequences, approximately 12% of them singletons. Many counts were recorded for this clonotype. Looked up from germline, CDR1 is SGHRS and CDR2 is YFSETQ. Trimming removed 2 bases from V and 0 bases from J; junction bases left unmatched: 3. The CDR3 has 15 amino acids. Uncontrolled infection, other autoimmune disease, pregnancy or lactation led to exclusion.

The gene calls are TRBV5-1 and TRBJ2-3, with 7 positions matching TRBD2. The TCR originated in a man aged 25-45 years with Graves' hyperthyroidism that later progressed to Graves' ophthalmopathy. The sample taken for sequencing was blood. The CDR3 spells CASSLTSASTDTQYF. In DNA, the CDR3 is TGCGCCAGCAGCTTAACTAGCGCCAGCACAGATACGCAGTATTTT.